This T cell receptor (beta chain) was retrieved from a study of blood T cells in healthy people across ages. In its sample, this clonotype was seen a few times. Germline CDR1 and CDR2: SGHRS and YFSETQ. The CDR3 is made up of 16 amino acids. J was trimmed by 0 bases and V by 0 bases; bases with no gene match: 4. Alongside a J-beta primer mix, a sample-barcoded 5' primer served in a second PCR lasting about 7 to 12 cycles. TCRdb processed the 5' RACE reads anew with MiXCR; each CDR3 protein has one entry. The sample carries 800,000 or so distinct CDR3 sequences, approximately 67% recorded once. The sequence came from a man aged 25 to 40 in good health. V and J are TRBV5-1 and TRBJ2-3, with TRBD1 matching over 7 bases. The sample consisted of blood. CDR3 sequence: CASSLGRQGSTDTQYF. CDR3 nucleotides: TGCGCCAGCAGCTTGGGACGACAGGGAAGCACAGATACGCAGTATTTT.